The rows below give T cell receptor beta chains drawn from one sample of a study of blood T cells in healthy people across ages. TCRdb processed the 5' RACE reads anew with MiXCR; each CDR3 protein has one entry. The table includes approximately 780,000 distinct CDR3 sequences, 20% to 30% detected once. The data also belong to a second study, concerning T cells of mothers and their children.

Sequences were obtained from blood. The receptors come from a boy younger than 18 in good health. CDR3s include the opening cysteine and the closing phenylalanine or tryptophan. D genes are given only for firm matches. Not every row has a clone size; where given, it reads once, few, many or a size class.

D | size | J | V | length | DNA | CDR3
- | - | TRBJ1-4 | TRBV9 | 13 | TGTGCCAGCAGCGTGGGGGGGGATGAAAAACTGTTTTTT | CASSVGGDEKLFF
TRBD2 | - | TRBJ2-5 | TRBV5-1 | 15 | TGCGCCAGCAGCTCGACTAGCCTCCCCCAAGAGACCCAGTACTTC | CASSSTSLPQETQYF
- | few | TRBJ1-6 | TRBV5-6 | 15 | TGTGCCAGCAGCCAACTTAAGGGGTTGAATTCACCCCTCCACTTT | CASSQLKGLNSPLHF
TRBD1 | - | TRBJ1-5 | TRBV12-3/TRBV12-4 | 18 | TGTGCCAGCAGCTTGGCCTTCCGGGACAGGGGAGTAGGGCAGCCCCAGCATTTT | CASSLAFRDRGVGQPQHF
TRBD2 | many | TRBJ2-5 | TRBV20-1 | 15 | TGCAGTGCCAGGACTAGCGGGAGGGAACAAGAGACCCAGTACTTC | CSARTSGREQETQYF
- | - | TRBJ1-4 | TRBV19 | 18 | TGTGCCAGTAGTATGCCGGCTGGGAGCGACTCGGGCTATGAAAAACTGTTTTTT | CASSMPAGSDSGYEKLFF
TRBD2 | few | TRBJ2-1 | TRBV10-3 | 14 | TGTGCCATCAGCGGACTAGCGGGGGGCGTTGAGCAGTTCTTC | CAISGLAGGVEQFF
- | - | TRBJ2-5 | TRBV6-1 | 14 | TGTGCCAGCAGTCGGAGGAGTAAACGGGAGACCCAGTACTTC | CASSRRSKRETQYF
- | few | TRBJ2-6 | TRBV12-3/TRBV12-4 | 14 | TGTGCCAGCAGCCGCGCCTCGGGACGGCGGAACCTGACTTTC | CASSRASGRRNLTF
TRBD1 | few | TRBJ1-3 | TRBV7-8 | 14 | TGTGCCAGCAGCTTCGACAGGGTGCCAAACACCATATATTTT | CASSFDRVPNTIYF